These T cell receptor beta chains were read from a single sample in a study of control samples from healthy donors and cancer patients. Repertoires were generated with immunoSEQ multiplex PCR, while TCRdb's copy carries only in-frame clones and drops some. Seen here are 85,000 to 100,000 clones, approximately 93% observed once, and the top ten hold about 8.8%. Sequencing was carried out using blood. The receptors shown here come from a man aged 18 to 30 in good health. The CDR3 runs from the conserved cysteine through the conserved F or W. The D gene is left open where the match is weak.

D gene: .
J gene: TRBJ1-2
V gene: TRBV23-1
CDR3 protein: CASSQTANYGYTF
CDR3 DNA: TGCGCCAGCAGTCAGACTGCTAACTATGGCTACACCTTC

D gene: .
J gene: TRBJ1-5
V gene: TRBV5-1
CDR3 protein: CASSLNSNQPQHF
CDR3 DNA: TGCGCCAGCAGCCTAAATAGCAATCAGCCCCAGCATTTT

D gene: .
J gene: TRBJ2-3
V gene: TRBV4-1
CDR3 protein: CASSQLLAKWPDTQYF
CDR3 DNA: TGCGCCAGCAGCCAATTGCTAGCGAAGTGGCCAGATACGCAGTATTTT

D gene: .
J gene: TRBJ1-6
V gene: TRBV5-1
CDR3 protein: CASSLHITGNSPLHF
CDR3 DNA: TGCGCCAGCAGCTTGCACATAACAGGGAACTCACCCCTCCACTTT

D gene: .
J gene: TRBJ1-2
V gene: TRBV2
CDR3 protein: CASSEAEGGYGYTF
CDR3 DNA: TGTGCCAGCAGTGAAGCGGAAGGGGGCTATGGCTACACCTTC

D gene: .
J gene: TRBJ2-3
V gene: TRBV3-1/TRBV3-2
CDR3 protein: CASSQASRDPTDTQYF
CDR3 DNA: TGTGCCAGCAGCCAAGCCAGCAGGGACCCCACAGATACGCAGTATTTT

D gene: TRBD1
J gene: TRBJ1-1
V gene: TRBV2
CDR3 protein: CASSDRVGALKAFF
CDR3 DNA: TGTGCCAGCAGCGACAGGGTCGGGGCTTTGAAAGCTTTCTTT

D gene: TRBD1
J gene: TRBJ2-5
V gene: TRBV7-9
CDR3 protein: CASSPDRGETQYF
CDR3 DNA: TGTGCCAGCAGCCCTGACAGGGGAGAGACCCAGTACTTC

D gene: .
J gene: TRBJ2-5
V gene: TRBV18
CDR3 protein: CASSPPSKRETQYF
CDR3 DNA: TGTGCCAGCTCACCACCTTCCAAAAGAGAGACCCAGTACTTC

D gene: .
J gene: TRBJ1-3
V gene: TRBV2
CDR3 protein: CASIDGTVEYSGNTIYF
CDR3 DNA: TGTGCCAGCATCGATGGGACCGTAGAGTACTCTGGAAACACCATATATTTT

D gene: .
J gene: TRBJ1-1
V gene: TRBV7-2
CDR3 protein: CASSLSSQMNTEAFF
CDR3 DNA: TGTGCCAGCAGCTTAAGCAGTCAAATGAACACTGAAGCTTTCTTT

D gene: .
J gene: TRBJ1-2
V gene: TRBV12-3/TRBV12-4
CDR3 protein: CASSSTRNYGYTF
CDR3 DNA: TGTGCCAGCAGTTCGACACGGAACTATGGCTACACCTTC

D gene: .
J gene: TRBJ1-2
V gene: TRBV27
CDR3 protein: CASSSPRTDYGYTF
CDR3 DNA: TGTGCCAGCAGTTCCCCACGGACGGATTATGGCTACACCTTC

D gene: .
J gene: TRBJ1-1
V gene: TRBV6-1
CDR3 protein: CASSEFPGTKAVNTEAFF
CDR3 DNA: TGTGCCAGCAGTGAATTCCCGGGAACTAAGGCTGTGAACACTGAAGCTTTCTTT

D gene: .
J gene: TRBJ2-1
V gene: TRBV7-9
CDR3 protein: CASSSKNPESYNEQFF
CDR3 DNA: TGTGCCAGCAGCTCAAAGAATCCCGAATCATACAATGAGCAGTTCTTC

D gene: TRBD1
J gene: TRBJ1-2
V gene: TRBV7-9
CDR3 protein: CASRTSTGANYGYTF
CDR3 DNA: TGTGCCAGCAGGACTTCAACAGGGGCTAACTATGGCTACACCTTC